Sequencing of this TCR beta chain was carried out in a study of T cells in localized non-small cell lung cancer. V lost 3 bases to trimming and J lost 0 bases; unmatched junction nucleotides: 3. Germline CDR1 is SGHNT and CDR2 is YENEEA. This CDR3 region has 17 residues. Only in-frame clones appear in the TCRdb table, and some are missing; sequencing was by immunoSEQ multiplex PCR. The data hold roughly 5,800 clones, with roughly 23% observed a single time. This clone was counted between two and nine times. A base was left unread or ambiguous, and X is written for its residue. The receptor's source is a female donor of 60 years or more with stage I lung adenocarcinoma. The J gene is TRBJ2-3, the V gene TRBV11-3; TRBD2 matches 13 bases. The specimen was lung tumor tissue, collected before any cancer treatment. DNA for the CDR3: TGTGCCAGCAGCTTGGGACTAGCGGGAYCTAGCACAGATACGCAGTATTTT. It codes for CASSLGLAGXSTDTQYF.